This TCR beta chain appears in the sequencing data of a study of T-cell memory formation after mild COVID-19 (dated by TCRdb to about 2021). About the investigation overall: TCR sequence clusters from the two donors were found to be largely donor specific. In a couple of donors, T-cell clones that expanded and contracted after mild COVID-19 were followed by sequencing TCRalpha and TCRbeta repertoires longitudinally. Two young, previously healthy adult volunteers made up the cohort, one male and one female. Paper-wide results and their limitations: Contracting CD4+ clones appeared mostly in the CM and EM memory subsets, whereas CD8+ clones were enriched in EMRA. Only two mild cases were covered by the study, and larger cohorts that include severe cases with pre-infection samples were considered necessary. The detection of some responding clones in pre-infection memory suggests that pre-existing cross-reactive memory T cells joined the SARS-CoV-2 response. Clones contracting from day 15 to 85 had balanced CD4/CD8 phenotypes, while a second wave expanding from day 15 to 37 was biased towards CD4+. Whether the second-wave clones peaking on day 37 were SARS-CoV-2 specific was not confirmed.

The table lists this clonotype with a few counts. Its antigen is still unknown. No base quality values were provided; no much bigger clone lies one nucleotide off. The germline V gene sets CDR1 to SGHRS and CDR2 to YFSETQ. Trimming costs V 2 bases and J 0 bases, and their ends lie 12 bases apart. The CDR3 starts with the cysteine, ends with the phenylalanine, and has 15 residues. The kept DNA is CDR3 alone, 45 bases in frame from the first base. PBMCs were isolated by Ficoll-Paque density gradient centrifugation. TCRdb lists the instrument as Illumina NovaSeq 6000. cDNA libraries for TCRalpha and TCRbeta were prepared by 5'RACE using constant-segment primers, with sample barcodes and unique molecular identifiers added. RNA was extracted from every sample with Trizol reagent. Library amplification was performed in two PCR steps, and a second sample barcode and Illumina TruSeq adapters were introduced in the second step. The libraries were sequenced on an Illumina NovaSeq using 2 x 150 bp paired-end reads. For the original study's pipeline: With migec v1.2.7, reads were demultiplexed and then collapsed into UMI-guided consensus sequences. Using mixcr v2.1.11, UMI consensuses were aligned to TRA and TRB V and J templates and then assembled into clonotypes. A clonotype was counted as expanded or contracted only when both edgeR and NoisET called the clonotype significant, with the noise models trained on biological replicates. edgeR calls used a false discovery rate-adjusted p below 0.01 and a log2 fold-change threshold of 1. As an exploratory analysis of dynamics, max-normalized trajectories of the 1000 most abundant clonotypes were examined with PCA combined with hierarchical clustering. The CD4 or CD8 phenotype of responding clones was assigned using the separately sequenced CD4+ and CD8+ repertoires. The raw public data were reprocessed by TCRdb itself: fastp quality trimming at Q25, MiXCR clonotype calling, in-frame beta chains only. CDR3 protein sequences are deduplicated, and each keeps its most common genes and DNA. The authors' filters were not applied to this entry. The sample contains roughly 120,000 distinct CDR3 sequences, 16% of them found a single time. In total, the top ten clones hold about 15% of the sample.

The sequence was collected from an adult woman who had mild COVID-19 (a few samples of this study predate the infection). The sample titles of this study are shuffled in the database, so cell type and time point are left out; the donor was told from shared clones. Rearrangement joined TRBV5-1 to TRBJ2-7, with TRBD1 as a weak D call on 6 bases. Sequenced: PBMCs or a T cell subset sorted from them (not recorded which). Here the CDR3 is given as CASSFNREYSYEQYF. The DNA sequence reads TGCGCCAGCAGCTTCAACAGGGAGTACTCCTACGAGCAGTACTTC.